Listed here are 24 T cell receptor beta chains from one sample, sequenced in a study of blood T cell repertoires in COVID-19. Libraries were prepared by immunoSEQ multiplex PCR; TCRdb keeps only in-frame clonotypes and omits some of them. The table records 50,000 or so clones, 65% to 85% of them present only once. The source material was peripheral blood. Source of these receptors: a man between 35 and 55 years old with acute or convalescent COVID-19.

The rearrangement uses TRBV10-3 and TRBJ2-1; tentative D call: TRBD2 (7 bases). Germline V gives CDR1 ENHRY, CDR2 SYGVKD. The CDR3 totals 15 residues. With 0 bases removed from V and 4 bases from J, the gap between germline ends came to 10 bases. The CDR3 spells CAISESSGTYNEQFF. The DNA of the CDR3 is TGTGCCATCAGTGAGTCCAGCGGGACATACAATGAGCAGTTCTTC.

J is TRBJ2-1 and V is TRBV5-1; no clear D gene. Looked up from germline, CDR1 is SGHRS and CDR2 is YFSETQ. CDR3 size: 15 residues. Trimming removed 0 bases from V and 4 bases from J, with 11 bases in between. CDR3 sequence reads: CASSLGQLQYNEQFF. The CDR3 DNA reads TGCGCCAGCAGCTTGGGGCAACTACAATACAATGAGCAGTTCTTC.

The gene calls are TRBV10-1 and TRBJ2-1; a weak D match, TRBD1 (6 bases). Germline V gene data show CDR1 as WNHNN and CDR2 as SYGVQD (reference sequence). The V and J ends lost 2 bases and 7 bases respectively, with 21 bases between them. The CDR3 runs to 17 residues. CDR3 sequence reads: CASSEAAEISRGNEQFF. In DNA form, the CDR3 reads TGCGCCAGCAGTGAGGCGGCCGAAATTTCAAGGGGGAATGAGCAGTTCTTC.

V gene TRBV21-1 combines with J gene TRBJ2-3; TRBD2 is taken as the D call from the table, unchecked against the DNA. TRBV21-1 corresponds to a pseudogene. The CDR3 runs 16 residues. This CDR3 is CASSHGSAGDGDTQYF. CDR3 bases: TGTGCCAGCAGCCACGGATCAGCGGGCGACGGCGATACGCAGTATTTT.

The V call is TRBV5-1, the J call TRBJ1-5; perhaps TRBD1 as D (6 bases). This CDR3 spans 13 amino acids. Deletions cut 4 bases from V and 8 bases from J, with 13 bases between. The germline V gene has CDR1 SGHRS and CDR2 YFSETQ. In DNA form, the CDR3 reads TGCGCCAGCAGCACGGGAGGGGGGGAGCCCCAGCATTTT. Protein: CASSTGGGEPQHF.

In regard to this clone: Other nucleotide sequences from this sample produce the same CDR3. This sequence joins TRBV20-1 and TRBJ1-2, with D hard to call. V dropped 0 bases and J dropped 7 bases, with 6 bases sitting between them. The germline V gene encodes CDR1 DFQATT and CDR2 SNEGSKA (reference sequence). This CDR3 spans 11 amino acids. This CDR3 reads CSARDRGGYTF. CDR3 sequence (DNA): TGCAGTGCTAGAGATCGAGGTGGCTACACCTTC.

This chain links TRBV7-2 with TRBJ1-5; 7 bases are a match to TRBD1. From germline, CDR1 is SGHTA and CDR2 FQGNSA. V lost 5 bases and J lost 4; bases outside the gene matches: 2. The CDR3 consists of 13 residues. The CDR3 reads CASSRQGNQPQHF. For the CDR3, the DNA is TGTGCCAGCAGCAGACAGGGAAATCAGCCCCAGCATTTT.

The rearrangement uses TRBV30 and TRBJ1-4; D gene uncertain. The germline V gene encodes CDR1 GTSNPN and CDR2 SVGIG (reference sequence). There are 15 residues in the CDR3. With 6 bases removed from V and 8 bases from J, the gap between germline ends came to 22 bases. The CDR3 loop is CACGTGSRDAEKLFF. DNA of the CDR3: TGTGCCTGCGGTACCGGGAGTCGGGATGCGGAAAAACTGTTTTTT.

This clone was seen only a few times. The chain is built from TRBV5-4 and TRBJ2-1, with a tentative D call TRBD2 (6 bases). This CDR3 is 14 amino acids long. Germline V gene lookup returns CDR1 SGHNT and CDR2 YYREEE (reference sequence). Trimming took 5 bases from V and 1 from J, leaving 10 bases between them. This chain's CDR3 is CASRVGGSYNEQFF. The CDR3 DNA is TGTGCCAGCAGGGTCGGGGGATCCTACAATGAGCAGTTCTTC.

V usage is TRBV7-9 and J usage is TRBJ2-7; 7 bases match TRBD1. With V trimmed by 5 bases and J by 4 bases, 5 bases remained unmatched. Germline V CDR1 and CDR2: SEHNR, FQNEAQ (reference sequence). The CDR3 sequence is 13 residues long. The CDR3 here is CASSLGDRYEQYV. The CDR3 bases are TGTGCCAGCAGCCTAGGGGACAGATACGAGCAGTACGTC.

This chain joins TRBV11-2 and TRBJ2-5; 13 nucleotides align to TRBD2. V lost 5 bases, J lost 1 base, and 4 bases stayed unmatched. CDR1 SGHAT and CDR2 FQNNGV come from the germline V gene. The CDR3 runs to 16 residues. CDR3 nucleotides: TGTGCCAGCAGCGTAACTAGCGGGGGGGGCCAAGAGACCCAGTACTTC. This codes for CASSVTSGGGQETQYF.

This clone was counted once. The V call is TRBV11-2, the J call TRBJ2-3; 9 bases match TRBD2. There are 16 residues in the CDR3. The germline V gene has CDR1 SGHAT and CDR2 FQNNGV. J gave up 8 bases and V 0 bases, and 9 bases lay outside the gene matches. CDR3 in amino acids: CASSLDMTGRGGTQYF. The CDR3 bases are TGTGCCAGCAGCTTAGACATGACAGGGCGGGGGGGTACGCAGTATTTT.

The CDR3 DNA is TGTGCCAGCAGCTTAGATTTTGGCAGTTTTGAAGCTTTCTTT. It is translated as CASSLDFGSFEAFF. The chain uses TRBV7-2 and TRBJ1-1, with D unclear. The CDR3 spans 14 residues. The germline gives CDR1 SGHTA, CDR2 FQGNSA. Trimming shortened V by 1 base and J by 7 bases, and 13 bases separated the two germline ends.

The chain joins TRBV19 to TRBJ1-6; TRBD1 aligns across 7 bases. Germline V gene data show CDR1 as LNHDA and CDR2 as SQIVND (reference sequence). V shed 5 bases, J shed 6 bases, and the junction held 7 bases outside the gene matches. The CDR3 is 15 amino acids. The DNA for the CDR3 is TGTGCCAGTAGTCTAAGAGAGGGGGCTAATTCACCCCTCCACTTT. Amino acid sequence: CASSLREGANSPLHF.

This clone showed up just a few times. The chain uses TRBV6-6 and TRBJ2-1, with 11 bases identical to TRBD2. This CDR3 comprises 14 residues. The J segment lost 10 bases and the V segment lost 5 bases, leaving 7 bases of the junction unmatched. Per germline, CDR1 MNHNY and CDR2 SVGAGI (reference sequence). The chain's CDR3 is CASSRIGTSGEQFF. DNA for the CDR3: TGTGCCAGCAGTCGCATCGGGACTAGCGGCGAGCAGTTCTTC.

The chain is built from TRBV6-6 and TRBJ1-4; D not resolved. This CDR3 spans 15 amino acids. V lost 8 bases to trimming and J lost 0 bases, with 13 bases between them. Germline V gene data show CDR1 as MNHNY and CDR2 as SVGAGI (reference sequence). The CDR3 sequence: CASAYSVATNEKLFF. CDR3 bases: TGTGCCAGCGCATACAGTGTTGCAACTAATGAAAAACTGTTTTTT.

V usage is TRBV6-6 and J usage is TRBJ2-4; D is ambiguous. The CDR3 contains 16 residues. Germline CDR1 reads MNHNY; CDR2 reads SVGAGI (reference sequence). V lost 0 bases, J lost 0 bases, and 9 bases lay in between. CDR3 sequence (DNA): TGTGCCAGCAGTTACTCGGATACAGTAGCCAAAAACATTCAGTACTTC. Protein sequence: CASSYSDTVAKNIQYF.

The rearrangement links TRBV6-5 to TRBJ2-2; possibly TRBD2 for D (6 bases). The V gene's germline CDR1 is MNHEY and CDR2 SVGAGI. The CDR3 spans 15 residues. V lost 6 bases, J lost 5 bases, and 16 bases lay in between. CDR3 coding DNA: TGTGCCAGCAGCCAACCAGTCGGGGGTACCGGGGAGCTGTTTTTT. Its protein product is CASSQPVGGTGELFF.

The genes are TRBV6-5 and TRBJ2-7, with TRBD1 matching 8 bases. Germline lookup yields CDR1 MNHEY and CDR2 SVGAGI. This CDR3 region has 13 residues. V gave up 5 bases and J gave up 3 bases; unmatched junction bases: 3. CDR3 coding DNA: TGTGCCAGCAGTAGGACAGGGATCTACGAGCAGTACGTC. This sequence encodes CASSRTGIYEQYV.

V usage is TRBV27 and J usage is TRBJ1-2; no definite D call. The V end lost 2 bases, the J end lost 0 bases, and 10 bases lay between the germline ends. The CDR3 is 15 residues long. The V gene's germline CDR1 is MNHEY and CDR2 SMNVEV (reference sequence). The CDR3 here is CASSLGSGANYGYTF. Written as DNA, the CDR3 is TGTGCCAGCAGTTTAGGAAGCGGGGCTAACTATGGCTACACCTTC.

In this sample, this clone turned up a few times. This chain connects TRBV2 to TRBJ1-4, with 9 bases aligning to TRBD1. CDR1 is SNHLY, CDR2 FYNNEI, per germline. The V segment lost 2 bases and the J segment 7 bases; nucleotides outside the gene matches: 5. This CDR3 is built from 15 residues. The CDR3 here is CASSEYGTGSEKLFF. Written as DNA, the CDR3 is TGTGCCAGCAGTGAATACGGGACAGGGAGTGAAAAACTGTTTTTT.

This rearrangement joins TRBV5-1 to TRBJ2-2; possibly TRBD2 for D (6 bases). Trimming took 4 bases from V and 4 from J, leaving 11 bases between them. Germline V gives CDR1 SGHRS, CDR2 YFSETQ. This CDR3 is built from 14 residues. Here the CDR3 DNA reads TGCGCCAGCAGCGCGGGACTCGCCACCGGGGAGCTGTTTTTT. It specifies CASSAGLATGELFF.

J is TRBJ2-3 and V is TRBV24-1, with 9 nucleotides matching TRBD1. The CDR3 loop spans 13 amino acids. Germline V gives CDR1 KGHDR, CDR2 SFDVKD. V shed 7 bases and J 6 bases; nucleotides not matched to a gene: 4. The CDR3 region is CATRDRGADTQYF. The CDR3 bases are TGTGCCACCAGGGACAGGGGAGCGGATACGCAGTATTTT.

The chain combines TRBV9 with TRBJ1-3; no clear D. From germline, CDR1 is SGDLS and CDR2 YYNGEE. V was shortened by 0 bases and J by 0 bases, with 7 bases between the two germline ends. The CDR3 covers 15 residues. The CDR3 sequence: CASSVAGISGNTIYF. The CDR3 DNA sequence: TGTGCCAGCAGCGTAGCCGGGATCTCTGGAAACACCATATATTTT.